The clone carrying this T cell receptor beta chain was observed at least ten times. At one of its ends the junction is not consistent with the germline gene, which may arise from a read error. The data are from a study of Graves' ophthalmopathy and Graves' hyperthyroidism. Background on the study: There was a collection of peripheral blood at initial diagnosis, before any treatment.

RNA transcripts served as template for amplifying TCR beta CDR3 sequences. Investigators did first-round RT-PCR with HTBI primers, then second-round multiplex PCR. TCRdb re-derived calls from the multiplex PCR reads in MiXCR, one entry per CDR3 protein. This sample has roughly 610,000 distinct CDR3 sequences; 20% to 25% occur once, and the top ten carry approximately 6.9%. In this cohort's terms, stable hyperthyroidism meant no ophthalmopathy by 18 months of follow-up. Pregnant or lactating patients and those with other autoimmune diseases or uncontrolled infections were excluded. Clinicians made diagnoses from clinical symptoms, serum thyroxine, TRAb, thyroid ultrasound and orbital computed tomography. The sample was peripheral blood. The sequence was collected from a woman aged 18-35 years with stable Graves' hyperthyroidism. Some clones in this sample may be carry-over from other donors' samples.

For the CDR3, the DNA is TGTGCCAGCAGCCAAGTAGGTCAGCCCCAGCATTTT. It encodes CASSQVGQPQHF. This rearrangement joins TRBV4-1 to TRBJ1-5, with unresolved D. The germline gives CDR1 MGHRA, CDR2 YSYEKL. This CDR3 comprises 12 residues.